One and the same sample provided the 20 T cell receptor beta chains below, sequenced in a study of blood T cell repertoires in COVID-19. Sequencing was performed with immunoSEQ multiplex PCR; in TCRdb, only in-frame clones are kept and a portion is missing. The table records fewer than 200,000 clones, about 88% of them present only once. The sequenced sample consisted of peripheral blood. The source of these receptors is a woman aged 60-75 years with COVID-19, enrolled during active disease.

V and J are TRBV19 and TRBJ2-5, with D possibly TRBD1 on 6 matching bases. Trimming removed 5 bases at V and 2 bases at J, with 12 bases between. The CDR3 covers 14 residues. The germline V gene encodes CDR1 LNHDA and CDR2 SQIVND (reference sequence). DNA for the CDR3: TGTGCCAGTAGTTTTGGACAGCCACAAGAGACCCAGTACTTC. This encodes CASSFGQPQETQYF.

The V and J genes are TRBV7-2 and TRBJ2-7; TRBD1 aligns across 8 bases. The CDR3 sequence is 13 residues long. In germline, CDR1 is SGHTA, CDR2 FQGNSA. V trimming: 7 bases; J trimming: 5 bases; junction bases outside the gene matches: 7. CDR3 protein: CASTLRTGNEQYF. Here the CDR3 DNA reads TGTGCCAGCACCTTGAGGACAGGGAACGAGCAGTACTTC.

V and J are TRBV5-1 and TRBJ1-1; perhaps TRBD1 as D (6 bases). Germline CDR1 and CDR2: SGHRS and YFSETQ. This CDR3 has 14 residues. Trimming removed 4 bases at V and 1 base at J, with 11 bases between. CDR3 bases: TGCGCCAGCAGCGTACAGGGAACGAACACTGAAGCTTTCTTT. Amino acid sequence: CASSVQGTNTEAFF.

The CDR3 DNA reads TGCGCCACAGCGGTTACAGGGGTCAGAGGCTACACCTTC. This gives the protein CATAVTGVRGYTF. The gene calls are TRBV10-2 and TRBJ1-2; 7 bases are shared with TRBD1. In germline, CDR1 is WSHSY, CDR2 SAAADI. The CDR3 runs 13 residues. Germline trimming cut 10 bases from V and 8 bases from J; bases unmatched to any gene: 13.

The rearrangement joins TRBV16 to TRBJ2-1; 7 nucleotides align to TRBD1. J was trimmed by 15 bases and V by 4 bases; bases with no gene match: 9. The germline V gene encodes CDR1 KGHSY and CDR2 FQNENV. CDR3 length: 12 residues. The CDR3 DNA sequence: TGTGCCAGCAGCCGGTCGGGACAGAAGACGTTCTTC. The encoded protein is CASSRSGQKTFF.

The chain uses TRBV29-1 and TRBJ1-1; D gene uncertain. This CDR3 comprises 15 residues. Germline V gives CDR1 SQVTM, CDR2 ANQGSEA. The germline V and J ends were trimmed by 4 bases and 0 bases, with 15 bases remaining between them. CDR3 coding DNA: TGCAGCGTTGTGGTCTCAGTCCTTCTGAACACTGAAGCTTTCTTT. Translated: CSVVVSVLLNTEAFF. Supplemented by reference TRBV29-1 and TRBJ1-1, the full variable domain reads SAVISQKPSRDICQRGTSLTIQCQVDSQVTMMFWYRQQPGQSLTLIATANQGSEATYESGFVIDKFPISRPNLTFSTLTVSNMSPEDSSIYLCSVVVSVLLNTEAFFGQGTRLTVV.

Comment on this clone: The same CDR3 also results from other DNA sequences found in this sample. This chain uses TRBV5-4 with TRBJ1-3; no definite D call. The CDR3 has 15 amino acids. CDR1 SGHNT and CDR2 YYREEE come from the germline V gene (reference sequence). V lost 0 bases, J lost 0 bases, and 7 bases lay in between. The CDR3, as DNA: TGTGCCAGCAGCTTGGCCGGGGTCTCTGGAAACACCATATATTTT. It is translated as CASSLAGVSGNTIYF.

V gene TRBV11-3 combines with J gene TRBJ2-1; D is perhaps TRBD2 (5 bases). CDR1 is SGHNT, CDR2 YENEEA, per germline. Deletions cut 5 bases from V and 2 bases from J, with 13 bases between. The length of the CDR3 is 15 residues. CDR3 sequence: CASSPGVDPYNEQFF. The CDR3 coding sequence is TGTGCCAGCAGCCCCGGGGTCGATCCCTACAATGAGCAGTTCTTC. Supplemented by reference TRBV11-3 and TRBJ2-1, the full variable domain reads EAGVVQSPRYKIIEKKQPVAFWCNPISGHNTLYWYLQNLGQGPELLIRYENEEAVDDSQLPKDRFSAERLKGVDSTLKIQPAELGDSAVYLCASSPGVDPYNEQFFGPGTRLTVL.

The V and J genes are TRBV25-1 and TRBJ1-1; TRBD1 agrees at 7 bases. CDR3 length: 11 amino acids. J gave up 3 bases and V 8 bases, and 0 bases lay outside the gene matches. CDR1 and CDR2 (germline): MGHDK, SYGVNS. The DNA for the CDR3 is TGTGCCAGCCAGGGGGACACTGAAGCTTTCTTT. This translates into CASQGDTEAFF.

The chain carries TRBV3-1 (or the pseudogene TRBV3-2) and TRBJ2-7; possibly TRBD2 for D (6 bases). V lost 4 bases, J lost 7 bases, and 20 bases lay in between. The CDR3 contains 15 residues. Germline V gene lookup returns CDR1 LGHDT and CDR2 YNNKEL (reference sequence). The CDR3 sequence: CASSLRLGNSVEQYF. The CDR3 DNA sequence: TGTGCCAGCAGCCTTAGACTAGGTAATAGTGTAGAGCAGTACTTC.

CDR3 sequence (DNA): TGTGCCAGCAGTGAGGTACGGGGGGCGCGGACTGAAGCTTTCTTT. Its translation is CASSEVRGARTEAFF. This chain uses TRBV6-1 with TRBJ1-1; possible D gene TRBD1, 6 bases. The CDR3 sequence is 15 residues long. V shed 3 bases and J shed 5 bases, with 16 bases lying between them. Germline V lookup: CDR1 MNHNS, CDR2 SASEGT.

This chain links TRBV30 with TRBJ2-1, with 12 bases fitting TRBD2. Germline V CDR1 and CDR2: GTSNPN, SVGIG (reference sequence). This CDR3 is 15 amino acids long. Trimming took 3 bases from V and 8 from J; bases not matched to a gene: 8. The CDR3 is CAWRAGLAGNDEQFF. The DNA of the CDR3 is TGTGCCTGGAGGGCCGGACTAGCGGGGAACGATGAGCAGTTCTTC.

This clone was seen only once. V and J are TRBV10-3 and TRBJ1-6; perhaps TRBD1 as D (6 bases). The CDR3 totals 15 residues. Trimming cost V 6 bases and J 6 bases, with 15 bases left between them. CDR1 and CDR2 (germline): ENHRY, SYGVKD. The CDR3 DNA reads TGTGCCATCAGCCAAGACGGGACAACTAATTCACCCCTCCACTTT. Amino acids: CAISQDGTTNSPLHF.

With respect to this clone: One end of the junction does not line up with germline, which may come from a read error. The chain carries TRBV7-7 and TRBJ2-6; D call uncertain. Germline V lookup: CDR1 SSHAT, CDR2 FNYEAQ (reference sequence). This CDR3 is built from 15 residues. This chain's CDR3 is CASSPSLGGANVLTF. CDR3 nucleotides: TGTGCTAGCAGCCCATCTCTAGGCGGGGCCAACGTCCTGACTTTC.

The chain has TRBV4-2 and TRBJ2-5; possibly TRBD2 for D (5 bases). Germline V gene sequence: CDR1 LGHNA, CDR2 YNFKEQ. The ends were cut back, 0 bases at V and 7 bases at J, with 15 bases in the middle. This CDR3 comprises 15 residues. Here the CDR3 DNA reads TGTGCCAGCAGCCAAGATTTGGGGAGTAGTGGGACCCAGTACTTC. Its protein is CASSQDLGSSGTQYF.

The CDR3 here is CASSFGAMNTEAFF. The CDR3 DNA sequence: TGCGCCAGCAGCTTCGGAGCCATGAACACTGAAGCTTTCTTT. The rearrangement uses TRBV5-1 and TRBJ1-1, with unresolved D. Germline V gene data show CDR1 as SGHRS and CDR2 as YFSETQ. The CDR3 runs 14 residues. The V end lost 2 bases, the J end lost 0 bases, and 8 bases lay between the germline ends.

V is TRBV6-5 and J is TRBJ1-2, with D tentatively TRBD1 (5 bases). Looked up from germline, CDR1 is MNHEY and CDR2 is SVGAGI. Trimming stripped 5 bases from V and 3 bases from J, with 10 bases between. The CDR3 has 13 amino acids. As DNA, the CDR3 is TGTGCCAGCAGTCCGGCGGGACACTATGGCTACACCTTC. The encoded protein is CASSPAGHYGYTF.

To note about this clone: Germline is not matched at one junction end, which may reflect a read error. The chain couples TRBV5-5 to TRBJ1-2; TRBD1 agrees at 7 bases. Germline CDR1 is SGHKS and CDR2 is YYEKEE (reference sequence). The CDR3 totals 15 residues. As DNA, the CDR3 is TGTGCCAGCAGCTTGGAGGTTACGGACAGGTTACCTTTTGCCTTC. The encoded protein is CASSLEVTDRLPFAF.

The rearrangement uses TRBV5-1 and TRBJ1-4, with TRBD1 matching over 7 bases. This CDR3 region has 18 residues. J gave up 5 bases and V 4 bases, and 17 bases lay outside the gene matches. Germline loops: CDR1 SGHRS, CDR2 YFSETQ. The CDR3 coding sequence is TGCGCCAGCAGCCTGAGGGGGAGGTCGGGACAGTCGAATGAAAAACTGTTTTTT. Translation: CASSLRGRSGQSNEKLFF.

V gene TRBV14 combines with J gene TRBJ2-3; 9 positions agree with TRBD2. This CDR3 is 18 amino acids long. V lost 0 bases, J lost 0 bases, and 7 bases stayed unmatched. Germline CDR1 SGHDN, CDR2 FVKESK. The CDR3 spells CASSQDVSLAGSTDTQYF. The CDR3 coding sequence is TGTGCCAGCAGCCAAGATGTGAGCCTAGCGGGAAGCACAGATACGCAGTATTTT. Drawing the rest from reference TRBV14 and TRBJ2-3, the complete variable domain is EAGVTQFPSHSVIEKGQTVTLRCDPISGHDNLYWYRRVMGKEIKFLLHFVKESKQDESGMPNNRFLAERTGGTYSTLKVQPAELEDSGVYFCASSQDVSLAGSTDTQYFGPGTRLTVL.